This T cell receptor (beta chain) stems from a study of blood T cell repertoires in COVID-19. Study background: Acute and convalescent COVID-19 samples came from the United States, Italy and Spain. PBMCs, B-cell-depleted T cells, or T cells provided the cDNA or gDNA that made up the material.

Original data processing: Reference gene primers were amplified, and this amplification served to estimate nucleated cell counts. The repertoire was sequenced with immunoSEQ multiplex PCR; TCRdb's copy has only in-frame clones and lacks some. D and trimming were read from the DNA, whereas the V and J calls and clone size are those reported in that table. The sample carries about 140,000 clones, around nine tenths recorded once. Germline V CDR1 and CDR2: SGDLS, YYNGEE. CDR3 length: 24 amino acids. V dropped 4 bases and J dropped 3; count of bases not matched to a gene: 30. The sequence was collected from a woman aged 55-70 years with acute or convalescent COVID-19. The sample comprised peripheral blood. The genes are TRBV9 and TRBJ2-6; TRBD1 aligns across 8 bases. The CDR3, as DNA: TGTGCCAGCAGCTATTCGCAGCTATCCGAAAAAACCGGGACAGGTGCAGGTGGGGCCAACGTCCTGACTTTC. It specifies CASSYSQLSEKTGTGAGGANVLTF.